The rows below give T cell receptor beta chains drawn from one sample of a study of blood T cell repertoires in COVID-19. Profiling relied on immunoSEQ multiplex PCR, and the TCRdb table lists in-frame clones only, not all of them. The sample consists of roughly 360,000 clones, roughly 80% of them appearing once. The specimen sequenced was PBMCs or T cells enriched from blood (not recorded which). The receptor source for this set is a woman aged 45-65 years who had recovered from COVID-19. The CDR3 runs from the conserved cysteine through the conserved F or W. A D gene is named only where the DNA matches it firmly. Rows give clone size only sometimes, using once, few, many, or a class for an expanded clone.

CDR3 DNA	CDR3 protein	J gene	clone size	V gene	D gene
TGCGCCAGCAGCTTGGGGGAGGGTAACACTGAAGCTTTCTTT	CASSLGEGNTEAFF	TRBJ1-1	NA	TRBV5-1	NA
TGTGCCAGTACCTCCCCCTACTCTGGAAACACCATATATTTT	CASTSPYSGNTIYF	TRBJ1-3	NA	TRBV19	NA
TGTGCCAGCATACCACAGGGCTCCTATAATTCACCCCTCCACTTT	CASIPQGSYNSPLHF	TRBJ1-6	NA	TRBV28	NA
TGTGCCAGCAGTTGGGCTGGGCAGGGGCTCGGGGAGCTGTTTTTT	CASSWAGQGLGELFF	TRBJ2-2	once	TRBV6-2/TRBV6-3	NA
TGTGCCAGCAGCTACGAACAGGGAACTAATGAAAAACTGTTTTTT	CASSYEQGTNEKLFF	TRBJ1-4	few	TRBV11-3	NA
TGTGCCAGCAGTTACTCGGTGACTCTCGTAAACTATGGCTACACCTTC	CASSYSVTLVNYGYTF	TRBJ1-2	NA	TRBV6-2/TRBV6-3	NA
TGTGCCTGGAGTATCCCCCTCGGTAGCAATCAGCCCCAGCATTTT	CAWSIPLGSNQPQHF	TRBJ1-5	few	TRBV30	NA
TGTGCCAGCTCACCAAATACTAGGACAGTTATGAACACTGAAGCTTTCTTT	CASSPNTRTVMNTEAFF	TRBJ1-1	NA	TRBV18	NA
TGTGCCAGCAGAACAGCGGGGGCGGCGCACAATGAGCAGTTCTTC	CASRTAGAAHNEQFF	TRBJ2-1	NA	TRBV6-5	TRBD2
TGTGCCAGCTCGCCCGACAGGGTTGGAACTAATGAAAAACTGTTTTTT	CASSPDRVGTNEKLFF	TRBJ1-4	once	TRBV18	TRBD1
TGTGCCAGCAGCTCGAGAGCAGGGTCCTCTGGAAACACCATATATTTT	CASSSRAGSSGNTIYF	TRBJ1-3	NA	TRBV11-2	NA
TGCGCCAGCAGCTTGATAGATACCCCAGAGACCCAGTACTTC	CASSLIDTPETQYF	TRBJ2-5	NA	TRBV5-1	NA
TGTGCCAGCAGCGAACGGGACAGCCTCTCCTACGAGCAGTACTTC	CASSERDSLSYEQYF	TRBJ2-7	NA	TRBV7-9	TRBD1